These 22 T cell receptor beta chains were all obtained from the same sample, sequenced in a study of control samples from healthy donors and cancer patients. Clones were read by immunoSEQ multiplex PCR, and TCRdb kept only the in-frame ones, dropping some. The repertoire holds approximately 190,000 clones, about 89% seen once, with approximately 1.8% in the top ten. Sample: blood. These receptors were obtained from a young man in good health.

On this clone: Other DNA variants within this sample encode the same CDR3. CDR3 amino acids: CASSPLQNTEAFF. The CDR3 region has the DNA TGTGCCAGCTCCCCCCTACAGAACACTGAAGCTTTCTTT. The chain is built from TRBV18 and TRBJ1-1; D is unclear. Germline V gene lookup returns CDR1 KGHSH and CDR2 LQKENI. This CDR3 region has 13 residues. With 6 bases removed from V and 1 base from J, the gap between germline ends came to 9 bases.

V and J are TRBV30 and TRBJ2-1, with 9 bases lining up with TRBD2. Germline CDR1 and CDR2: GTSNPN and SVGIG (reference sequence). This CDR3 contains 15 residues. The ends lost 0 bases at V and 3 bases at J; junction bases unmatched: 3. The CDR3 DNA sequence: TGTGCCTGGAGTGTACTAGCGGGTAACTACAATGAGCAGTTCTTC. This sequence encodes CAWSVLAGNYNEQFF.

This sequence joins TRBV12-5 and TRBJ1-3; D not certain. The germline V and J ends were trimmed by 5 bases and 4 bases, with 9 bases remaining between them. Germline-derived CDR1 and CDR2 are LGHNT and FRNRAP. There are 13 residues in the CDR3. CDR3 nucleotide sequence: TGTGCTAGTGGTGCCGGACTGGGAAACACCATATATTTT. Translated: CASGAGLGNTIYF.

The chain combines TRBV11-3 with TRBJ2-2; D gene uncertain. CDR1 and CDR2 from the germline V gene are SGHNT and YENEEA. Trimming pared 5 bases from V and 11 bases from J, leaving 15 bases between. CDR3 length equals 13 residues. As DNA, the CDR3 is TGTGCCAGCAGCCTCAGCCGCTCCCCCGAGCTGTTTTTT. The encoded protein is CASSLSRSPELFF.

The V gene is TRBV27, the J gene TRBJ1-5; D may be TRBD1 (5 bases). Germline V gene lookup returns CDR1 MNHEY and CDR2 SMNVEV (reference sequence). The CDR3 has 12 residues. V lost 6 bases and J lost 5, with 8 bases in between. CDR3 coding DNA: TGTGCCAGCAGGGGGCCGGATCAGCCCCAGCATTTT. It translates to CASRGPDQPQHF.

This chain links TRBV19 with TRBJ1-5; D not certain. Germline CDR1 reads LNHDA; CDR2 reads SQIVND (reference sequence). Deletions cut 5 bases from V and 1 base from J, with 15 bases between. CDR3 length equals 16 residues. This CDR3 reads CASSPRSGASNQPQHF. The CDR3 bases are TGTGCCAGTAGTCCCCGATCGGGAGCCAGCAATCAGCCCCAGCATTTT. Complete variable domain (other parts from reference TRBV19 and TRBJ1-5): DGGITQSPKYLFRKEGQNVTLSCEQNLNHDAMYWYRQDPGQGLRLIYYSQIVNDFQKGDIAEGYSVSREKKESFPLTVTSAQKNPTAFYLCASSPRSGASNQPQHFGDGTRLSIL.

The chain is built from TRBV21-1 and TRBJ2-7; the table calls TRBD1, which could not be checked here. TRBV21-1 is noted as a pseudogene. The CDR3 loop spans 14 amino acids. The CDR3 DNA reads TGTGCCAGCAGCAAAGCACAGGACCCTTACGAGCAGTACTTC. Encoded protein: CASSKAQDPYEQYF.

This clone was counted once. The J gene is TRBJ1-2, the V gene TRBV4-1, with TRBD1 identical over 9 bases. Germline lookup yields CDR1 MGHRA and CDR2 YSYEKL. Germline trimming cut 6 bases from V and 4 bases from J; bases unmatched to any gene: 9. The CDR3 length is 15 residues. The CDR3 DNA is TGCGCCAGCAGTCGAGGTGGGGGACAGGGCTATGGCTACACCTTC. Protein product: CASSRGGGQGYGYTF.

V and J are TRBV19 and TRBJ2-7; TRBD1 is a possible D gene (7 bases). CDR1 and CDR2 (germline): LNHDA, SQIVND (reference sequence). Trimming took off 4 bases at V and 3 bases at J, with 13 bases between the two ends. This CDR3 contains 14 residues. CDR3 DNA sequence: TGTGCCAGTAGTACGGGGGACAGAAACTACGAGCAGTACTTC. Translation: CASSTGDRNYEQYF.

This chain joins TRBV6-4 and TRBJ2-7; D uncertain. Trimming pared 2 bases from V and 4 bases from J, leaving 15 bases between. The germline V gene has CDR1 MRHNA and CDR2 SNTAGT. The CDR3 runs to 15 residues. The CDR3 DNA is TGTGCCAGCAGTGACCAAGGACGGGTCGGGTACGAGCAGTACTTC. Translating gives CASSDQGRVGYEQYF.

The chain's CDR3 is CTSSQVYRLSYNEQFF. The DNA for the CDR3 is TGCACCAGCAGCCAAGTGTACAGGCTCTCCTACAATGAGCAGTTCTTC. The chain uses TRBV1 and TRBJ2-1; TRBD1 is the table's D call and was not checked against the DNA. TRBV1 is labeled a pseudogene. The CDR3 has 16 amino acids.

This clone has only one observation. The V gene is TRBV6-6, the J gene TRBJ1-1, with TRBD1 matching over 9 bases. Trimming cost V 8 bases and J 1 base; bases outside gene matches: 8. The CDR3 loop spans 15 amino acids. CDR1 is MNHNY and CDR2 is SVGAGI in the germline V gene (reference sequence). CDR3 region: CASWDRASRNTEAFF. The CDR3 nucleotides are TGTGCCAGCTGGGACAGGGCCTCCCGGAACACTGAAGCTTTCTTT.

A word on this clone: A read error may account for a junction end that differs from germline. Other DNA sequences in the sample encode the same CDR3. The CDR3 DNA follows: TGTGCTAGCAGTTACGAGGGTTACACAGATACGCAGTATTTT. Its protein product is CASSYEGYTDTQYF. V is TRBV6-5 and J is TRBJ2-3, with a tentative D call TRBD2 (5 bases). This CDR3 spans 14 amino acids. The V gene's germline CDR1 is MNHEY and CDR2 SVGAGI.

The CDR3 spells CASSWSSSYEQYF. CDR3 coding DNA: TGTGCCAGTAGTTGGAGCAGCTCCTACGAGCAGTACTTC. The chain joins TRBV19 to TRBJ2-7; no clear D. The length of the CDR3 is 13 residues. Germline lookup yields CDR1 LNHDA and CDR2 SQIVND (reference sequence). Trimming removed 5 bases from V and 0 bases from J, with 8 bases in between.

The V call is TRBV10-1, the J call TRBJ1-5; the D is unclear. The CDR3 sequence is 13 residues long. Per germline, CDR1 WNHNN and CDR2 SYGVQD (reference sequence). V was shortened by 7 bases and J by 2 bases, with 9 bases between the two germline ends. CDR3 region: CASNREGNQPQHF. The CDR3, as DNA: TGCGCCAGCAACCGGGAGGGCAATCAGCCCCAGCATTTT.

The CDR3 DNA follows: TGTGCCACGCGGAGGGGGAAGGGGACTGAAGCTTTCTTT. It translates to CATRRGKGTEAFF. The chain carries TRBV27 and TRBJ1-1, with a possible D match to TRBD1 (6 bases). Per the germline V gene, CDR1 is MNHEY and CDR2 is SMNVEV (reference sequence). This CDR3 spans 13 amino acids. Trimming cost V 10 bases and J 5 bases, with 17 bases left between them.

The CDR3 loop is CASSYRLAFTGELFF. CDR3 in DNA: TGTGCCAGCAGTTACCGACTAGCCTTCACCGGGGAGCTGTTTTTT. This chain connects TRBV6-6 to TRBJ2-2; TRBD2 matches 7 bases. The V gene's germline CDR1 is MNHNY and CDR2 SVGAGI (reference sequence). V trimming: 2 bases; J trimming: 4 bases; junction bases outside the gene matches: 4. This CDR3 contains 15 residues.

This clone was observed a handful of times. The chain couples TRBV6-4 to TRBJ1-2; D gene ambiguous. The CDR3 has 15 residues. Germline V gene sequence: CDR1 MRHNA, CDR2 SNTAGT. Trimming stripped 3 bases from V and 8 bases from J, with 19 bases between. The CDR3 sequence is CASSELADRARGYTF. CDR3 coding DNA: TGTGCCAGCAGTGAGTTGGCAGACCGAGCGAGGGGCTACACCTTC.

V and J are TRBV10-2 and TRBJ2-7; no reliable D call. Per the germline V gene, CDR1 is WSHSY and CDR2 is SAAADI. The CDR3 consists of 11 residues. V was pared by 6 bases and J by 3 bases, with 6 bases between. The CDR3 sequence is CASRAGYEQYF. The CDR3 nucleotides are TGCGCCAGCAGGGCAGGCTACGAGCAGTACTTC.

V usage is TRBV11-2 and J usage is TRBJ2-1; D perhaps matches TRBD1 (5 bases). Germline loops: CDR1 SGHAT, CDR2 FQNNGV. The CDR3 totals 14 residues. V lost 0 bases and J 4 bases, leaving 7 bases between the germline ends. The CDR3 DNA sequence: TGTGCCAGCAGCTTAGACTCAGGGTACAATGAGCAGTTCTTC. This sequence encodes CASSLDSGYNEQFF. Using reference TRBV11-2 and TRBJ2-1 for the parts outside the CDR3, the full variable domain is EAGVAQSPRYKIIEKRQSVAFWCNPISGHATLYWYQQILGQGPKLLIQFQNNGVVDDSQLPKDRFSAERLKGVDSTLKIQPAKLEDSAVYLCASSLDSGYNEQFFGPGTRLTVL.

The gene calls are TRBV15 and TRBJ2-6, with 8 positions matching TRBD1. The CDR3 runs 18 residues. Germline trimming cut 4 bases from V and 4 bases from J; bases unmatched to any gene: 12. CDR1 and CDR2 from the germline V gene are LNHNV and YYDKDF (reference sequence). The CDR3 sequence: CATSKEWTGTSGANVLTF. The CDR3 bases are TGTGCCACCAGCAAAGAGTGGACAGGGACGTCCGGGGCCAACGTCCTGACTTTC.

This chain connects TRBV5-1 to TRBJ2-1; 8 bases are a match to TRBD1. The CDR3 runs to 15 residues. The V gene's germline CDR1 is SGHRS and CDR2 YFSETQ. Trimming cost V 2 bases and J 8 bases; bases outside gene matches: 9. The CDR3 region is CASSLRTGFQDEQFF. The DNA of the CDR3 is TGCGCCAGCAGCTTACGGACAGGGTTTCAGGATGAGCAGTTCTTC.